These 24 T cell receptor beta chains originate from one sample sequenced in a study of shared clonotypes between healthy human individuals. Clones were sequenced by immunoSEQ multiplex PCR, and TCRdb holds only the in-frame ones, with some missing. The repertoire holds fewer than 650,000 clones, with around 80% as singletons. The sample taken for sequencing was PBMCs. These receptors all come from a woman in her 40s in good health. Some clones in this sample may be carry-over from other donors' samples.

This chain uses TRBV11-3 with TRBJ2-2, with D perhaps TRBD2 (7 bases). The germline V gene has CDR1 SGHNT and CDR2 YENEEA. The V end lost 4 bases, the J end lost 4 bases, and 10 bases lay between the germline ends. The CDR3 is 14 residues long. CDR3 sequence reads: CASSSRGGTGELFF. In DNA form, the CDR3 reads TGTGCCAGCAGCTCTAGGGGGGGCACCGGGGAGCTGTTTTTT.

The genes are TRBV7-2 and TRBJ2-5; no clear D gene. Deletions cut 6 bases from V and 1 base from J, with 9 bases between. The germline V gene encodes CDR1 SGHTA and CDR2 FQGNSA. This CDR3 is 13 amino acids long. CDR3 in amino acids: CASSSQLQETQYF. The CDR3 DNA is TGTGCCAGCAGTTCCCAACTCCAAGAGACCCAGTACTTC.

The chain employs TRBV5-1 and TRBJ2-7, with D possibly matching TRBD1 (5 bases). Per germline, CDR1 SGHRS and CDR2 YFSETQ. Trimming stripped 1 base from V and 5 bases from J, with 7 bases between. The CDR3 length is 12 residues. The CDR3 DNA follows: TGCGCCAGCAGCTTGCAGGGCCACGAGCAGTACTTC. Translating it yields CASSLQGHEQYF.

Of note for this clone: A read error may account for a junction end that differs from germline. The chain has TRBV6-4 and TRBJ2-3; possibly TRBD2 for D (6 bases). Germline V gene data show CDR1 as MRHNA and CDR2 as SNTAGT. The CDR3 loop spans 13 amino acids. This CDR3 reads CASSVTSTDTQYF. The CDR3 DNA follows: TGTGCCAGCAGTGTCACTAGCACCGATACGCAGTATTTT.

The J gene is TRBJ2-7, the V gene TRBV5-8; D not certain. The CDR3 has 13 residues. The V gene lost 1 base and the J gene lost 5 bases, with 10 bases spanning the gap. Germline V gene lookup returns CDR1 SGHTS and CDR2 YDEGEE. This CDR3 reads CASSLFVGNEQYF. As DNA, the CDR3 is TGTGCCAGCAGCTTGTTCGTTGGGAACGAGCAGTACTTC.

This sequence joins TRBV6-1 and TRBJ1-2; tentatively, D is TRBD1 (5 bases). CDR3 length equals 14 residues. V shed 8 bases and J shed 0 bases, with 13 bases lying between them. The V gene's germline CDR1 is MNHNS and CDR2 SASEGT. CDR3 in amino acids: CASSPLTANYGYTF. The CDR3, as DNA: TGTGCCAGCTCGCCGCTGACAGCTAACTATGGCTACACCTTC.

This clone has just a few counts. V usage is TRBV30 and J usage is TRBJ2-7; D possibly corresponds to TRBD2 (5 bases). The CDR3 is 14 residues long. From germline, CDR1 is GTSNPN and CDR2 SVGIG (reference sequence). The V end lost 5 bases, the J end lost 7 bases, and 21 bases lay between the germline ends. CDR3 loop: CAWSTGYPTTEQYF. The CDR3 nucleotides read TGTGCCTGGTCCACGGGATACCCGACCACGGAGCAGTACTTC.

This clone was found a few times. CDR3: CATSRDLVTGAPTGELFF. CDR3 nucleotide sequence: TGTGCCACCAGCAGAGATCTGGTGACAGGGGCACCCACCGGGGAGCTGTTTTTT. The rearrangement uses TRBV15 and TRBJ2-2; TRBD1 matches at 8 bases. The junction had 10 bases not matched to a gene; V was cut back by 0 bases and J by 4 bases. Looked up from germline, CDR1 is LNHNV and CDR2 is YYDKDF (reference sequence). The CDR3 totals 18 residues.

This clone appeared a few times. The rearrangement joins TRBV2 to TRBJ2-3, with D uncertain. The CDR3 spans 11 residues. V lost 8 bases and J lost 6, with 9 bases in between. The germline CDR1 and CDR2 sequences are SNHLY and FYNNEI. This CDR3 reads CASGYSDTQYF. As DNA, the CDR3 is TGTGCCAGCGGGTATAGCGATACGCAGTATTTT.

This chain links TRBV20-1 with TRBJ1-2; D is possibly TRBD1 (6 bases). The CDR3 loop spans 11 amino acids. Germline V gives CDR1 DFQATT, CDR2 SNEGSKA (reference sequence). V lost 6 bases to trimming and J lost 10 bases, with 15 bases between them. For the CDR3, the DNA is TGCAGTGCCGGGGCAGGGGATGCCTACACCTTC. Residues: CSAGAGDAYTF.

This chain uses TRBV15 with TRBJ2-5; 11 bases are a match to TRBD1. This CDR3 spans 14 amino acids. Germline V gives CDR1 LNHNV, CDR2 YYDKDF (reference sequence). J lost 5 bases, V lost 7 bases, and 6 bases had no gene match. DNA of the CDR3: TGTGCCACCAATCCCGGGACAGGGGGGGAGACCCAGTACTTC. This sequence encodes CATNPGTGGETQYF.

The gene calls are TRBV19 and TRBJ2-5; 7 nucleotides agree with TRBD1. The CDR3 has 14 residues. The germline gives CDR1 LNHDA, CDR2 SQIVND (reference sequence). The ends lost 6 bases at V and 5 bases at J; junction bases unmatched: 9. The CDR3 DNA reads TGTGCCAGTAGGAATAGGGGGCTGTCGGAGACCCAGTACTTC. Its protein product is CASRNRGLSETQYF. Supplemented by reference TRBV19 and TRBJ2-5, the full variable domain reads DGGITQSPKYLFRKEGQNVTLSCEQNLNHDAMYWYRQDPGQGLRLIYYSQIVNDFQKGDIAEGYSVSREKKESFPLTVTSAQKNPTAFYLCASRNRGLSETQYFGPGTRLLVL.

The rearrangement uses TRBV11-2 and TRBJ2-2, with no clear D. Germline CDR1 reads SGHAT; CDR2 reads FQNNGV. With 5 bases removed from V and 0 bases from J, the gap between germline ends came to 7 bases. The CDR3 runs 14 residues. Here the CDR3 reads CASSQVANTGELFF. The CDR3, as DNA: TGTGCCAGCAGCCAGGTCGCGAACACCGGGGAGCTGTTTTTT.

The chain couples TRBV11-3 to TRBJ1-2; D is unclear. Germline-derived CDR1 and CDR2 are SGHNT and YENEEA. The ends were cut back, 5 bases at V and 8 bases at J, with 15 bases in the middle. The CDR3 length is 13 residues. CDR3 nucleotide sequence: TGTGCCAGCAGCGCCACACGGGGATTCGGCTACACCTTC. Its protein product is CASSATRGFGYTF.

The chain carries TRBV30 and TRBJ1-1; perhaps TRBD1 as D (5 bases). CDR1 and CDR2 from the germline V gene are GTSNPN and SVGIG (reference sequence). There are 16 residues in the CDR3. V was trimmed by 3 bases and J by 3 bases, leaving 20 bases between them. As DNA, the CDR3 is TGTGCCTGGAGACCCAAAGGGACGGCGGACGACACTGAAGCTTTCTTT. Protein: CAWRPKGTADDTEAFF.

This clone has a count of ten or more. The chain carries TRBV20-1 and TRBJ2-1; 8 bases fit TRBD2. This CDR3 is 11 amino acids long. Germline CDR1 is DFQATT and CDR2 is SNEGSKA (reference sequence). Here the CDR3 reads CSGGRSHEQFF. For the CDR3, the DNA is TGCTCGGGCGGGAGGTCCCATGAGCAGTTCTTC.

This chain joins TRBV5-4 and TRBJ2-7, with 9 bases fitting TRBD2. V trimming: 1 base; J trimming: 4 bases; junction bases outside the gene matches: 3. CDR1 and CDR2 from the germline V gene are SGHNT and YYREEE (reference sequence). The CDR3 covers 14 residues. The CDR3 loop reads CASSLSLAGYEQYF. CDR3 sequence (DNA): TGTGCCAGCAGCTTGAGTCTAGCGGGATACGAGCAGTACTTC.

The CDR3 DNA is TGTGCCAGCAGTGGAGGACTTAGCTCCTACAATGAGCAGTTCTTC. The encoded protein is CASSGGLSSYNEQFF. The chain has TRBV2 and TRBJ2-1; TRBD2 is a possible D gene (5 bases). Trimming took 4 bases from V and 0 from J, leaving 10 bases between them. The CDR3 runs to 15 residues. Germline lookup yields CDR1 SNHLY and CDR2 FYNNEI. The variable domain in full, with the rest retrieved from reference TRBV2 and TRBJ2-1, is EPEVTQTPSHQVTQMGQEVILRCVPISNHLYFYWYRQILGQKVEFLVSFYNNEISEKSEIFDDQFSVERPDGSNFTLKIRSTKLEDSAMYFCASSGGLSSYNEQFFGPGTRLTVL.

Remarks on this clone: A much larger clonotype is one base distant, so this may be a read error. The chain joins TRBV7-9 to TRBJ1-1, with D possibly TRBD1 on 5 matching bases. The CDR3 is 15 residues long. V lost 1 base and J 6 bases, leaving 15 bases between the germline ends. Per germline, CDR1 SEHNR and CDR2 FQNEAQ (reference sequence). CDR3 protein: CASSLEGLGHAEAFF. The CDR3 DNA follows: TGTGCCAGCAGCTTAGAGGGGCTTGGTCACGCTGAAGCTTTCTTT.

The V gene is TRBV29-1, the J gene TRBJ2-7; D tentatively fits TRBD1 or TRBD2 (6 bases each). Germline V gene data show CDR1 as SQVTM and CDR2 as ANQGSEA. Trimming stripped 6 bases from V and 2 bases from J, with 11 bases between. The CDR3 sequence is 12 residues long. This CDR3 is CSVAGQTYEQYF. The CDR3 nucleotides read TGCAGCGTGGCGGGACAAACCTACGAGCAGTACTTC.

The CDR3 sequence is CASSELRGRDTQYF. The CDR3 nucleotides are TGTGCCAGCAGTGAATTAAGAGGACGAGATACGCAGTATTTT. J is TRBJ2-3 and V is TRBV25-1; D remains unclear. The CDR3 contains 14 residues. Between the trimmed V and J ends, which lost 1 base and 5 bases, there was a span of 10 bases. Per the germline V gene, CDR1 is MGHDK and CDR2 is SYGVNS.

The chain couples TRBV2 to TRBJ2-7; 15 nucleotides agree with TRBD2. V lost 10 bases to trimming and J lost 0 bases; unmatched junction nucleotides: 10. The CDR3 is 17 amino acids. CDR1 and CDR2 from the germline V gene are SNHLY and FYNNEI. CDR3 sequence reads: CATSWGLAGGGSYEQYF. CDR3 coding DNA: TGTGCCACAAGCTGGGGACTAGCGGGAGGAGGCTCCTACGAGCAGTACTTC. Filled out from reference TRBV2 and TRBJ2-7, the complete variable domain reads EPEVTQTPSHQVTQMGQEVILRCVPISNHLYFYWYRQILGQKVEFLVSFYNNEISEKSEIFDDQFSVERPDGSNFTLKIRSTKLEDSAMYFCATSWGLAGGGSYEQYFGPGTRLTVT.

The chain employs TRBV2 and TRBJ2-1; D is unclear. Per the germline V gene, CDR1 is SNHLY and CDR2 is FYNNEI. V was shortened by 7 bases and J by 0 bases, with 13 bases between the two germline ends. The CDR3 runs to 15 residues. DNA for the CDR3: TGTGCCAGCAACCTGGACCGTTACTCCTACAATGAGCAGTTCTTC. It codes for CASNLDRYSYNEQFF.

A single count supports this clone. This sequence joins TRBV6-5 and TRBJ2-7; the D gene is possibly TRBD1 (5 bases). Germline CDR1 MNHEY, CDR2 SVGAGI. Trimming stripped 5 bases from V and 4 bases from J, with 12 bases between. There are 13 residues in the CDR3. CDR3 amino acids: CASSQRTRYEQYF. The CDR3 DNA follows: TGTGCCAGCAGTCAGAGGACACGTTACGAGCAGTACTTC.